This T cell receptor (beta chain) was recorded in a study of blood T cells in healthy people across ages. Note on this clonotype: Its matching antigen is unknown.

Findings and limits, study-wide: From one million sequenced T cells, diversity estimates were lower bounds.

The CDR3 is 14 residues long. V gave up 2 bases and J gave up 3 bases, with 10 bases separating them. The germline CDR1 and CDR2 sequences are KGHSH and LQKENI. A second PCR, run for about 7 to 11 cycles, used a sample-barcoded 5' primer plus a J-beta primer mix. TCRdb fed the 5' RACE reads into MiXCR, producing one record per CDR3 protein. The sample consists of almost 1 million distinct CDR3 sequences, roughly 51% of them appearing once. This TCR came from a woman in her sixties in good health. Sequenced: blood. The V and J genes are TRBV18 and TRBJ2-5; D perhaps matches TRBD2 (7 bases). The CDR3 protein is CASSPSGTKETQYF. In DNA form, the CDR3 reads TGTGCCAGCTCACCAAGCGGGACAAAAGAGACCCAGTACTTC.